The T cell receptor (beta chain) described here comes from a study of T cells in Graves' hyperthyroidism and ophthalmopathy. On the study more broadly: Blood from the periphery was taken at initial diagnosis, before any treatment.

Study-level findings and limits: The majority of expanded thyroid clonotypes above 0.001 also appeared in blood. Model predictions of ophthalmopathy came a median approximately 6 months before onset.

Per germline, CDR1 SQVTM and CDR2 ANQGSEA. The V gene end was trimmed by 7 bases and the J gene end by 6 bases; junction bases not matched to a gene: 9. The CDR3 spans 12 residues. RNA transcripts yielded amplified TCR beta CDR3 regions. A set of HTBI primers served as the primers for a first-round RT-PCR of the TCR CDR3. TCRdb independently ran MiXCR on the multiplex PCR reads; one entry per CDR3 protein. The table shows approximately 400,000 distinct CDR3 sequences, with over 12% occurring only once. With respect to this clonotype: The target antigen is unknown.

The receptor's source is a man between 50 and 59 years old with Graves' ophthalmopathy. This chain links TRBV29-1 with TRBJ2-7; 7 bases are shared with TRBD1. The sequenced sample consisted of blood. CDR3: CSGAETGLEQYF. The CDR3 region has the DNA TGCAGCGGGGCGGAGACAGGGCTCGAGCAGTACTTC.